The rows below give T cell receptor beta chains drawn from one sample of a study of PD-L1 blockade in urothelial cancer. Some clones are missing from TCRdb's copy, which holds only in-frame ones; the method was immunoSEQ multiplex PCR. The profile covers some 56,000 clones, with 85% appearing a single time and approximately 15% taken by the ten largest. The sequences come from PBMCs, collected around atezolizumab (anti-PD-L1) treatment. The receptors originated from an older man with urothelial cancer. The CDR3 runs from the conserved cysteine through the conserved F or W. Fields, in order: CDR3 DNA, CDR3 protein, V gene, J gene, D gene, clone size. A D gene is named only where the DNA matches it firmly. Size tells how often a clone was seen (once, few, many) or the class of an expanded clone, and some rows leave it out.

CDR3 DNA: TGTGCCAGCAGCTTAGACAGAAATCAGCCCCAGCATTTT; CDR3 protein: CASSLDRNQPQHF; V gene: TRBV7-3; J gene: TRBJ1-5; D gene: NA; clone size: NA
CDR3 DNA: TGTGCCAGCAGCTCCATTACTAGCGGGAGTAATGAGCAGTTCTTC; CDR3 protein: CASSSITSGSNEQFF; V gene: TRBV7-8; J gene: TRBJ2-1; D gene: TRBD2; clone size: few
CDR3 DNA: TGTGCCAGCAGCTTGGTGGGCGAAAAACTGTTTTTT; CDR3 protein: CASSLVGEKLFF; V gene: TRBV5-4; J gene: TRBJ1-4; D gene: NA; clone size: NA
CDR3 DNA: TGCGCCAGCAGCCGGGACATCCAAGAGACCCAGTACTTC; CDR3 protein: CASSRDIQETQYF; V gene: TRBV5-1; J gene: TRBJ2-5; D gene: NA; clone size: NA
CDR3 DNA: TGTGCCAGTAGTACTAAAGGACTGGGGAACACCGGGGAGCTGTTTTTT; CDR3 protein: CASSTKGLGNTGELFF; V gene: TRBV19; J gene: TRBJ2-2; D gene: NA; clone size: NA
CDR3 DNA: TGTGCCAGCAGGGACAGGGAACTGGATGGCTACACCTTC; CDR3 protein: CASRDRELDGYTF; V gene: TRBV2; J gene: TRBJ1-2; D gene: TRBD1; clone size: NA
CDR3 DNA: TGTGCCAGCAGCTTGGACAGGGGAGGCAATCAGCCCCAGCATTTT; CDR3 protein: CASSLDRGGNQPQHF; V gene: TRBV7-9; J gene: TRBJ1-5; D gene: TRBD1; clone size: NA
CDR3 DNA: TGTGCCAGCAGCGTTGCTAGCGGAACCCAGCAGTTCTTC; CDR3 protein: CASSVASGTQQFF; V gene: TRBV9; J gene: TRBJ2-1; D gene: TRBD2; clone size: NA
CDR3 DNA: TGTGCCAGCCCAGGAATTGGGACTCCCCTCCAGAACAATGAGCAGTTCTTC; CDR3 protein: CASPGIGTPLQNNEQFF; V gene: TRBV7-9; J gene: TRBJ2-1; D gene: NA; clone size: NA
CDR3 DNA: TGTGCCAGCAGCCTTGGACTAGCCGCAGCCACCGGGGAGCTGTTTTTT; CDR3 protein: CASSLGLAAATGELFF; V gene: TRBV11-2; J gene: TRBJ2-2; D gene: TRBD2; clone size: NA
CDR3 DNA: TGTGCCAGCAGCATCCGACAGGGTTATCAGCCCCAGCATTTT; CDR3 protein: CASSIRQGYQPQHF; V gene: TRBV14; J gene: TRBJ1-5; D gene: TRBD1; clone size: NA
CDR3 DNA: TGCGCCAGCAGCTTGGTCGGTGAGCAGTTCTTC; CDR3 protein: CASSLVGEQFF; V gene: TRBV5-1; J gene: TRBJ2-1; D gene: NA; clone size: few
CDR3 DNA: TGCGCCAGCAGCTTTGGTGCGGGAGGCACAGATACGCAGTATTTT; CDR3 protein: CASSFGAGGTDTQYF; V gene: TRBV5-1; J gene: TRBJ2-3; D gene: TRBD2; clone size: NA
CDR3 DNA: TGTGCCAGCAGCTCTGGACTTTCCCAGTACTTC; CDR3 protein: CASSSGLSQYF; V gene: TRBV5-6; J gene: TRBJ2-7; D gene: NA; clone size: NA
CDR3 DNA: TGTGCCAGCCGCCAGGGGGCCAACTCTGGAAACACCATATATTTT; CDR3 protein: CASRQGANSGNTIYF; V gene: TRBV19; J gene: TRBJ1-3; D gene: TRBD1; clone size: few
CDR3 DNA: TGTGCCAGCAGACAAGGGACGGACAGGGGCGGAAGCTACACCTTC; CDR3 protein: CASRQGTDRGGSYTF; V gene: TRBV4-2; J gene: TRBJ1-2; D gene: TRBD1; clone size: NA
CDR3 DNA: TGTGCCAGCAGCGGATTAGCGGGACTGAAGAAGACCCAGTACTTC; CDR3 protein: CASSGLAGLKKTQYF; V gene: TRBV25-1; J gene: TRBJ2-5; D gene: TRBD2; clone size: NA
CDR3 DNA: TGCGCCAGCACCGACACCGGGGAGCTGTTTTTT; CDR3 protein: CASTDTGELFF; V gene: TRBV5-1; J gene: TRBJ2-2; D gene: NA; clone size: NA
CDR3 DNA: TGTGCCAGCAGTTACTTTCCGGGAGCGGATACGCAGTATTTT; CDR3 protein: CASSYFPGADTQYF; V gene: TRBV6-5; J gene: TRBJ2-3; D gene: NA; clone size: NA
CDR3 DNA: TGCGCCAGCAGCTTGGCCGGGACAGGGAGAACTGAAGCTTTCTTT; CDR3 protein: CASSLAGTGRTEAFF; V gene: TRBV5-1; J gene: TRBJ1-1; D gene: TRBD1; clone size: NA
CDR3 DNA: TGTGCCAGCAGTCCTAGCGGCACAGATACGCAGTATTTT; CDR3 protein: CASSPSGTDTQYF; V gene: TRBV6-4; J gene: TRBJ2-3; D gene: NA; clone size: NA
CDR3 DNA: TGTGCCAGCAGTTTATCGACGCAGGGGGCGCGCGGCTACACCTTC; CDR3 protein: CASSLSTQGARGYTF; V gene: TRBV27; J gene: TRBJ1-2; D gene: TRBD1; clone size: NA
CDR3 DNA: TGCGCCAGCAGCTCCGGGACTGCCGCGGCCGGGGAGCTGTTTTTT; CDR3 protein: CASSSGTAAAGELFF; V gene: TRBV5-1; J gene: TRBJ2-2; D gene: NA; clone size: NA
CDR3 DNA: TGTGCCAGCAGCTTTGGGACTAGCGCCGGATCCGGGGAGCTGTTTTTT; CDR3 protein: CASSFGTSAGSGELFF; V gene: TRBV11-2; J gene: TRBJ2-2; D gene: TRBD2; clone size: NA
CDR3 DNA: TGCGCCAGCAGCCAAGAAGGAACTAGCGGTTACAATGAGCAGTTCTTC; CDR3 protein: CASSQEGTSGYNEQFF; V gene: TRBV4-1; J gene: TRBJ2-1; D gene: TRBD2; clone size: NA
CDR3 DNA: TGTGCCAGCAGGTCTACAGGGGGCCGGGACGAGCAGTACTTC; CDR3 protein: CASRSTGGRDEQYF; V gene: TRBV7-9; J gene: TRBJ2-7; D gene: TRBD1; clone size: once
CDR3 DNA: TGTGCCAGCGGACAGGGTGTCTACACCATATATTTT; CDR3 protein: CASGQGVYTIYF; V gene: TRBV28; J gene: TRBJ1-3; D gene: TRBD1; clone size: NA
CDR3 DNA: TGCGCCAGCAGCCCGGGACAGGGGGACATCTCGTTGGCAGATACGCAGTATTTT; CDR3 protein: CASSPGQGDISLADTQYF; V gene: TRBV5-1; J gene: TRBJ2-3; D gene: TRBD1; clone size: few
CDR3 DNA: TGCGCCAGCAGCTTGGCCACAGGGGTCAATTCACCCCTCCACTTT; CDR3 protein: CASSLATGVNSPLHF; V gene: TRBV5-1; J gene: TRBJ1-6; D gene: TRBD1; clone size: NA
CDR3 DNA: TGTGCCAGCAGTTTTCGGACAGGGCAACACAATGAGCAGTTCTTC; CDR3 protein: CASSFRTGQHNEQFF; V gene: TRBV27; J gene: TRBJ2-1; D gene: TRBD1; clone size: once
CDR3 DNA: TGTGCCAGCAGGGAACTAGCGGGAGGGGTCTTCACCGGGGAGCTGTTTTTT; CDR3 protein: CASRELAGGVFTGELFF; V gene: TRBV2; J gene: TRBJ2-2; D gene: TRBD2; clone size: NA
CDR3 DNA: TGTGCCAGCAGTTTCCTTAGCGCTTCGTACCAAGAGACCCAGTACTTC; CDR3 protein: CASSFLSASYQETQYF; V gene: TRBV27; J gene: TRBJ2-5; D gene: NA; clone size: NA
CDR3 DNA: TGTGCCACCAAGATAGGGGGCCCGAACACTGAAGCTTTCTTT; CDR3 protein: CATKIGGPNTEAFF; V gene: TRBV6-1; J gene: TRBJ1-1; D gene: TRBD1; clone size: few
CDR3 DNA: TGCGCCAGCAGCTTGGGGGCGGGAGTGAACACCGGGGAGCTGTTTTTT; CDR3 protein: CASSLGAGVNTGELFF; V gene: TRBV5-1; J gene: TRBJ2-2; D gene: TRBD2; clone size: NA
CDR3 DNA: TGTGCCAGCAGCGTAGAATTGAGCTCCTACAATGAGCAGTTCTTC; CDR3 protein: CASSVELSSYNEQFF; V gene: TRBV9; J gene: TRBJ2-1; D gene: NA; clone size: once
CDR3 DNA: TGTGCCAGCAGCCCTTCCGGACAGGGGAAAGAGACCCAGTACTTC; CDR3 protein: CASSPSGQGKETQYF; V gene: TRBV5-4; J gene: TRBJ2-5; D gene: TRBD1; clone size: once
CDR3 DNA: TGTGCCAGTAGTTTGGGGGGACTAGTCGACAGCACCGGGGAGCTGTTTTTT; CDR3 protein: CASSLGGLVDSTGELFF; V gene: TRBV19; J gene: TRBJ2-2; D gene: TRBD2; clone size: NA
CDR3 DNA: TGTGCCTGGAGTGTACTAGCGGGAGGGGACAATGAGCAGTTCTTC; CDR3 protein: CAWSVLAGGDNEQFF; V gene: TRBV30; J gene: TRBJ2-1; D gene: TRBD2; clone size: NA
CDR3 DNA: TGTGCCAGCAGCCCACCCCAGCGGCGGTTCCACAATGAGCAGTTCTTC; CDR3 protein: CASSPPQRRFHNEQFF; V gene: TRBV11-2; J gene: TRBJ2-1; D gene: NA; clone size: NA
CDR3 DNA: TGTGCCAGCAGCTTAGGATTTGCTAGCGGGAGCGAGCAGTACTTC; CDR3 protein: CASSLGFASGSEQYF; V gene: TRBV11-2; J gene: TRBJ2-7; D gene: TRBD2; clone size: NA
CDR3 DNA: TGCGCCAGCAGCTTGCAGGACACCGGGGAGCTGTTTTTT; CDR3 protein: CASSLQDTGELFF; V gene: TRBV5-1; J gene: TRBJ2-2; D gene: NA; clone size: few
CDR3 DNA: TGTGCCAACAGCGTACAAGCGGCGGGGACTGAAGCTTTCTTT; CDR3 protein: CANSVQAAGTEAFF; V gene: TRBV9; J gene: TRBJ1-1; D gene: NA; clone size: NA
CDR3 DNA: TGTGCCAGCAGTCTTAGAGTTTCCACAGATACGCAGTATTTT; CDR3 protein: CASSLRVSTDTQYF; V gene: TRBV28; J gene: TRBJ2-3; D gene: NA; clone size: NA